Given below is one TCR beta chain in context. Its antigen remains unknown. 13 Jbeta primers and 60 Vbeta primers were used for the PCR. Clones were sequenced by immunoSEQ multiplex PCR, and TCRdb holds only the in-frame ones, with some missing. The table records 150,000 to 200,000 clones, 81% of them present only once. These data are taken from a study of cytomegalovirus exposure and HLA in healthy donors. General study results and limits: Some segments of the V type, notably TRBV6-2 and TRBV6-3, were excluded as indistinguishable. Later analysis revealed greater clonal expansion in HLA-associated TCR beta chains than in equally common others. Later on, an analysis tied around 17,000 TCR beta sequences to HLA alleles at 0.05 false discovery rate.

CDR1 and CDR2 from the germline V gene are SGHTA and FQGNSA. The CDR3 spans 14 residues. With 5 bases removed from V and 0 bases from J, the gap between germline ends came to 10 bases. Donors consisted of healthy bone marrow donors. The chain has TRBV7-2 and TRBJ2-5; D remains unclear. The origin of this receptor is a woman under 30 in good health and CMV-seropositive. Sample: PBMCs. The CDR3 DNA is TGTGCCAGCAGCGTTAGCTCGTACCAAGAGACCCAGTACTTC. Translation gives CASSVSSYQETQYF.